This T cell receptor beta chain was obtained from a study of molecular identifiers for immune sequencing clone quantification. Regarding the study as a whole: Clones that exceeded 20 RNA copies held over 97% of effector molecules, yet under 1% in naive cells.

Germline V gives CDR1 SGDLS, CDR2 YYNGEE. This CDR3 is built from 14 residues. With respect to this clonotype: Its antigen is still unknown. The junction does not match germline at one end; this may be a read error.

TCRdb processed the PCR reads anew with MiXCR; each CDR3 protein has one entry. The sample includes 80,000 to 100,000 distinct CDR3 sequences, 24% of them seen just once. The sequence was obtained from a human donor in good health. Some libraries in this study had Jurkat cell RNA spiked in. The rearrangement links TRBV9 to TRBJ2-7; TRBD2 aligns across 9 bases. The sequencing sample was made of naive CD8+ T cells from blood, with Jurkat cell RNA spiked in. The subset: FACS-sorted CD8+CD4-CCR7+CD45RA+ naive T cells. The DNA of the CDR3 is TGTGCCAGCAGCTATAGCGGGAGCTCCTACGAGCGGTACTTC. It encodes CASSYSGSSYERYF.